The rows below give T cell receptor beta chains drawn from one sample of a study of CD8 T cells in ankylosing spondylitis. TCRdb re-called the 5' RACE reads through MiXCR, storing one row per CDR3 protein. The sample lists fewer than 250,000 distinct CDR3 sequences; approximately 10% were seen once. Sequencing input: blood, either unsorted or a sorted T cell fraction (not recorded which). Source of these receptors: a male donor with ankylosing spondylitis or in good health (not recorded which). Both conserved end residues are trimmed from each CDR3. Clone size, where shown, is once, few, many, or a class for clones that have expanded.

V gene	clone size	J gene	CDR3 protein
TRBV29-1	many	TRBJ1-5	SVRDSWSQPQH
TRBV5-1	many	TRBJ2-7	ASSLETSPRVQY
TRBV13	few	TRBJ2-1	ATGTSGHNEQF
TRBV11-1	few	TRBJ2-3	ASSPTSGGAGVPDTQY
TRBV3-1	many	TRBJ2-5	ASSQRGTLESETQY
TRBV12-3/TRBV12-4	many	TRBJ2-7	ASSAGQTLAIYEQY
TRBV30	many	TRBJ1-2	AWSVRGVLANYGYT
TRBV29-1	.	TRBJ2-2	SVDSGVAGLRGTGELF
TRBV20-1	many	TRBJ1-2	SARESGAYGYT
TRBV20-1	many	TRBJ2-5	SAISGLAGEETQY
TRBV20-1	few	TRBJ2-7	SARDRSRYEQY
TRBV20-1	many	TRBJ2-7	SANTWGGRSLEQY
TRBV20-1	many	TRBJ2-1	SARDPLVIRRSYNEQF
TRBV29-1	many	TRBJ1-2	SVEDRGQSYGYT
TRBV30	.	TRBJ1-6	AWSRGQGANSPLH
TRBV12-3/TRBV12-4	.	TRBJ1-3	ASSLAGGTGNTIY
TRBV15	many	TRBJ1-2	ATSRRPNYGYT
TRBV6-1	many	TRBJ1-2	ASIEQGNNYGYT
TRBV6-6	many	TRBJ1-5	ASSYRAIEPQH
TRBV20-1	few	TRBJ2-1	SARIAGGRTYNEQF
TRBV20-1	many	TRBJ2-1	SATTGTRVGNEQF
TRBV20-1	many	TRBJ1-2	SARGPLGDGYT
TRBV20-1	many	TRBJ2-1	SARDRASGRAWSYNEQF
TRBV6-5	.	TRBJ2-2	ASSYSRDNTGELF
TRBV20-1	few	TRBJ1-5	SARDRQGLSNQPQH
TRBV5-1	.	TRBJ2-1	ASSLSLDNKQF
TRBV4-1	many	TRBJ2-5	ASSQDPQGGETQY
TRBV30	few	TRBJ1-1	AWSGQGAGTEAF
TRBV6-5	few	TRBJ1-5	ASSYRRQGGNQPQH